This passage covers 11 T cell receptor beta chains from one sample sequenced in a study of T cell responses to AZD1222 COVID-19 vaccine. Data came from immunoSEQ multiplex PCR; TCRdb stores just in-frame clones and leaves some out. This sample has tens of thousands of clones; roughly 85% occur once, and the top ten carry around 10%. The sequenced sample was peripheral blood, obtained 28 days after the second AZD1222 dose. These receptors were taken from an adult who received the AZD1222 COVID-19 vaccine.

The chain carries TRBV6-5 and TRBJ2-7; TRBD1 agrees at 8 bases. This CDR3 is built from 12 residues. Germline lookup yields CDR1 MNHEY and CDR2 SVGAGI. V shed 6 bases, J shed 4 bases, and the junction held 2 bases outside the gene matches. The CDR3 region has the DNA TGTGCCAGCAGCGGACAGGGATACGAGCAGTACTTC. It translates to CASSGQGYEQYF.

The J gene is TRBJ1-1, the V gene TRBV19; possibly TRBD1 for D (5 bases). Germline-derived CDR1 and CDR2 are LNHDA and SQIVND (reference sequence). V was clipped by 0 bases and J by 5 bases, with 10 bases between them. This CDR3 contains 14 residues. The CDR3 bases are TGTGCCAGTAGTATAGAGGCTGGGGGTACTGAAGCTTTCTTT. It yields the protein CASSIEAGGTEAFF.

There are a few counts of this clone. J is TRBJ1-5 and V is TRBV28, with 8 nucleotides matching TRBD1. The CDR3 is 15 amino acids. The V gene's germline CDR1 is MDHEN and CDR2 SYDVKM. V dropped 7 bases and J dropped 5; count of bases not matched to a gene: 10. The CDR3 DNA follows: TGTGCCAGCATACCCGGACAGGGTTTTTATCAGCCCCAGCATTTT. Its translation is CASIPGQGFYQPQHF.

The genes are TRBV28 and TRBJ1-2; D is undetermined. Germline V gene data show CDR1 as MDHEN and CDR2 as SYDVKM. V was shortened by 3 bases and J by 3 bases, with 2 bases between the two germline ends. The CDR3 loop spans 11 amino acids. The CDR3, as DNA: TGTGCCAGCAGTTTCGACTATGGCTACACCTTC. The encoded protein is CASSFDYGYTF.

The V gene is TRBV2, the J gene TRBJ1-6, with a possible D match to TRBD1 (6 bases). Between the trimmed V and J ends, which lost 7 bases and 10 bases, there was a span of 23 bases. The CDR3 totals 16 residues. Germline V CDR1 and CDR2: SNHLY, FYNNEI. The CDR3 region is CASKRDIGFIESPLHF. The DNA of the CDR3 is TGTGCCAGCAAGAGGGACATCGGCTTTATCGAGTCACCCCTCCACTTT.

The rearrangement uses TRBV7-2 and TRBJ2-5; possible D gene TRBD1, 6 bases. In germline, CDR1 is SGHTA, CDR2 FQGNSA. The CDR3 totals 14 residues. The V end lost 5 bases, the J end lost 5 bases, and 15 bases lay between the germline ends. The DNA for the CDR3 is TGTGCCAGCAGCGAACAGGGCAATGGGGAGACCCAGTACTTC. Translation gives CASSEQGNGETQYF.

The table lists this clone with a count of one. CDR3 amino acids: CASSPTMMTEAFF. CDR3 sequence (DNA): TGTGCCAGCAGCCCGACTATGATGACTGAAGCTTTCTTT. V usage is TRBV7-3 and J usage is TRBJ1-1; D is unclear. The length of the CDR3 is 13 residues. Germline V gene sequence: CDR1 SGHTA, CDR2 FQGTGA. V shed 5 bases and J shed 5 bases, with 12 bases lying between them.

V gene TRBV5-6 combines with J gene TRBJ1-6; D is unresolved. Trimming shortened V by 2 bases and J by 0 bases, and 9 bases separated the two germline ends. This CDR3 has 16 amino acids. Per the germline V gene, CDR1 is SGHDT and CDR2 is YYEEEE. The CDR3 protein is CASSFTPDSYNSPLHF. CDR3 nucleotide sequence: TGTGCCAGCAGCTTCACTCCCGACTCCTATAATTCACCCCTCCACTTT.

Only a few counts were recorded for this clone. V usage is TRBV24-1 and J usage is TRBJ2-5, with D possibly being TRBD1 or TRBD2 (5 bases each). Germline CDR1 and CDR2: KGHDR and SFDVKD. Trimming removed 4 bases from V and 5 bases from J, with 16 bases in between. The length of the CDR3 is 15 residues. The CDR3 here is CATSEAGGGVETQYF. Written as DNA, the CDR3 is TGTGCCACCAGTGAGGCCGGTGGGGGAGTGGAGACCCAGTACTTC.

A remark on this clone: Germline and junction disagree at one end, which may indicate a read error. The V gene is TRBV27, the J gene TRBJ2-7; D may be TRBD2 (7 bases). Germline assignment: CDR1 MNHEY and CDR2 SMNVEV (reference sequence). CDR3 length: 14 amino acids. In DNA form, the CDR3 reads TGTACCAGCAGTTATCGGGGGGCTCGGGACGAGCAGTACTTC. This sequence encodes CTSSYRGARDEQYF.

The chain employs TRBV28 and TRBJ2-1, with 12 nucleotides matching TRBD2. This CDR3 spans 19 amino acids. Trimming removed 3 bases from V and 5 bases from J; junction bases left unmatched: 14. Germline V gene lookup returns CDR1 MDHEN and CDR2 SYDVKM. CDR3 sequence: CASSFPRLASGGADNEQFF. DNA for the CDR3: TGTGCCAGCAGTTTTCCTAGGTTGGCTAGCGGGGGGGCCGACAATGAGCAGTTCTTC.